Reported below is one T cell receptor beta chain. Its target is unknown. These data belong to a study of cytomegalovirus exposure and HLA in healthy donors. For the study at large: In an earlier analysis, 95 million to 140 million unique TCR beta sequences were found from about 190 million T cells. Findings and caveats of the study: Sequencing likely produced, as an artifact, a cluster of highly shared sequence variants. Upon later analysis, HLA-associated TCR beta chains proved more clonally expanded than other, equally common chains.

The ends lost 1 base at V and 0 bases at J; junction bases unmatched: 6. Germline V gene sequence: CDR1 SQVTM, CDR2 ANQGSEA. CDR3 size: 15 residues. The primer mix had 60 Vbeta and 13 Jbeta primers. The assay was immunoSEQ multiplex PCR, and TCRdb's table has in-frame clones only and misses some. The sample includes approximately 180,000 clones, just over 70% of them seen just once. The TCR comes from a human donor in good health. The chain recombines TRBV29-1 with TRBJ2-7, with 7 bases that match TRBD1. Sequencing was performed on PBMCs. The CDR3 bases are TGCAGCGTTGAAGTCCCGGACAGGAGCTCCTACGAGCAGTACTTC. Translated: CSVEVPDRSSYEQYF.